Each of the 19 T cell receptor beta chains below was sequenced from the same sample in a study of cytomegalovirus exposure and HLA in healthy donors. PCR amplification relied on 60 Vbeta primers (plus 13 Jbeta primers). The protocol was immunoSEQ multiplex PCR, while the TCRdb copy is restricted to in-frame clones and leaves out a portion. Here the sample spans roughly 97,000 clones, roughly 75% being singletons. The sequencing input was PBMCs. Source of these receptors: a woman aged 40 to 55 in good health and CMV-seronegative.

This clone was seen a single time. The gene calls are TRBV30 and TRBJ1-5; D remains unclear. CDR3 size: 11 residues. Germline V gene data show CDR1 as GTSNPN and CDR2 as SVGIG (reference sequence). Trimming removed 5 bases at V and 11 bases at J, with 13 bases between. The CDR3 DNA reads as TGTGCCTGGGGAGGAGGCCAGTCCCAGCATTTT. Its translation: CAWGGGQSQHF.

The CDR3 coding sequence is TGTGCCAGCAGCTATGACAGGGTACGTCGACTGTTTTTT. It translates to CASSYDRVRRLFF. The J gene is TRBJ1-4, the V gene TRBV7-9, with 7 bases identical to TRBD1. The CDR3 is 13 residues long. Per germline, CDR1 SEHNR and CDR2 FQNEAQ (reference sequence). The ends lost 4 bases at V and 13 bases at J; junction bases unmatched: 9.

V and J are TRBV28 and TRBJ1-5; D gene unclear. This CDR3 has 16 residues. CDR1 is MDHEN and CDR2 is SYDVKM in the germline V gene. V shed 1 base and J shed 4 bases, with 14 bases lying between them. CDR3 loop: CASSLYAGLANQPQHF. In DNA form, the CDR3 reads TGTGCCAGCAGTTTATATGCAGGTTTAGCGAATCAGCCCCAGCATTTT.

In regard to this clone: The junction differs from germline at one of its ends, possibly a read error. The CDR3 protein is CASSQGTGGNEKLFF. CDR3 DNA sequence: TGCGCCAGCAGCCAAGGGACAGGGGGGAATGAAAAACTGTTTTTT. The chain combines TRBV7-9 with TRBJ1-4, with TRBD1 matching over 11 bases. The CDR3 loop spans 15 amino acids. Per the germline V gene, CDR1 is SEHNR and CDR2 is FQNEAQ (reference sequence).

This rearrangement joins TRBV5-1 to TRBJ2-5; 8 bases line up with TRBD2. V lost 2 bases to trimming and J lost 4 bases; unmatched junction nucleotides: 7. The germline V gene encodes CDR1 SGHRS and CDR2 YFSETQ. The CDR3 spans 15 residues. The CDR3 region is CASSFSPGGGETQYF. The DNA for the CDR3 is TGCGCCAGCAGCTTTTCCCCGGGAGGGGGAGAGACCCAGTACTTC.

This chain uses TRBV4-3 with TRBJ2-1, with 7 bases aligning to TRBD2. The V gene end was trimmed by 0 bases and the J gene end by 9 bases; junction bases not matched to a gene: 20. CDR3 length: 19 amino acids. In germline, CDR1 is LGHNA, CDR2 YSLEER. This CDR3 reads CASSQDESLATSPSGEQFF. The DNA for the CDR3 is TGCGCCAGCAGCCAAGATGAAAGTCTAGCGACCTCACCTAGCGGTGAGCAGTTCTTC.

The V and J genes are TRBV25-1 and TRBJ2-1; TRBD2 is a possible D gene (5 bases). The CDR3 is 16 amino acids. Trimming cost V 1 base and J 1 base, with 11 bases left between them. CDR1 is MGHDK, CDR2 SYGVNS, per germline. CDR3 loop: CASSESSSWSYNEQFF. The CDR3 DNA reads as TGTGCCAGCAGTGAATCGTCTAGCTGGTCCTACAATGAGCAGTTCTTC.

This chain links TRBV5-4 with TRBJ1-1; D not certain. The CDR3 has 13 amino acids. Per germline, CDR1 SGHNT and CDR2 YYREEE (reference sequence). With 2 bases removed from V and 1 base from J, the gap between germline ends came to 6 bases. CDR3 protein: CASSFGANTEAFF. The DNA of the CDR3 is TGTGCCAGCAGCTTTGGAGCGAACACTGAAGCTTTCTTT.

The chain employs TRBV2 and TRBJ2-1; 9 nucleotides agree with TRBD2. Germline V gene sequence: CDR1 SNHLY, CDR2 FYNNEI. V lost 8 bases, J lost 8 bases, and 10 bases stayed unmatched. The CDR3 has 14 residues. The CDR3 region has the DNA TGTGCCAGCTGCGGGAGGGCCTATATCGATGAGCAGTTCTTC. It codes for CASCGRAYIDEQFF.

Written as DNA, the CDR3 is TGTGCCACCGGAGGGTCGGAGGTCGGGGAGCTGTTTTTT. It yields the protein CATGGSEVGELFF. The rearrangement links TRBV6-5 to TRBJ2-2, with D possibly matching TRBD2 (6 bases). There are 13 residues in the CDR3. Germline lookup yields CDR1 MNHEY and CDR2 SVGAGI. V dropped 10 bases and J dropped 7 bases, with 16 bases sitting between them.

The chain recombines TRBV7-9 with TRBJ2-7; TRBD2 is a possible D gene (5 bases). V lost 1 base and J 4 bases, leaving 14 bases between the germline ends. The CDR3 is 15 amino acids. Germline CDR1 reads SEHNR; CDR2 reads FQNEAQ (reference sequence). The DNA for the CDR3 is TGTGCCAGCAGCTTAGGTGGACTGCAGTCATACGAGCAGTACTTC. Protein sequence: CASSLGGLQSYEQYF.

This chain joins TRBV13 and TRBJ1-1, with 7 bases matching TRBD1. V was pared by 4 bases and J by 5 bases, with 4 bases of the junction left unmatched. Germline CDR1 is PRHDT and CDR2 is FYEKMQ (reference sequence). This CDR3 spans 13 amino acids. The CDR3 sequence: CASSSYRGTEAFF. The CDR3 region has the DNA TGTGCCAGCAGCTCGTACAGGGGAACTGAAGCTTTCTTT.

J is TRBJ2-3 and V is TRBV4-3; 9 nucleotides match TRBD2. There are 17 residues in the CDR3. In germline, CDR1 is LGHNA, CDR2 YSLEER. V gave up 1 base and J gave up 2 bases; unmatched junction bases: 7. Here the CDR3 DNA reads TGCGCCAGCAGCCAAGGGGGGGCGGGAGGGCACACAGATACGCAGTATTTT. Encoded protein: CASSQGGAGGHTDTQYF.

The chain combines TRBV29-1 with TRBJ2-1, with 9 positions matching TRBD2. The CDR3 is 12 residues long. Per germline, CDR1 SQVTM and CDR2 ANQGSEA. CDR3 nucleotides: TGCGCCGCGGCTAGCGGGGCGGATGAGCAGTTCTTC. This translates into CAAASGADEQFF.

This chain connects TRBV6-6 to TRBJ1-3; D may be TRBD1 (5 bases). Germline V gives CDR1 MNHNY, CDR2 SVGAGI (reference sequence). The CDR3 consists of 14 residues. V lost 10 bases, J lost 12 bases, and 25 bases lay in between. The CDR3 bases are TGTGCCATACTCGGGGGTGGCGGCGCCTACAACATATATTTT. Its protein is CAILGGGGAYNIYF.

The genes are TRBV11-3 and TRBJ2-3, with D possibly matching TRBD2 (6 bases). The CDR3 contains 16 residues. The ends were cut back, 7 bases at V and 5 bases at J, with 22 bases in the middle. Looked up from germline, CDR1 is SGHNT and CDR2 is YENEEA. The CDR3 nucleotides read TGTGCCAGCAACCCCCGAGTGGCAGGAGGGGTAGATACGCAGTATTTT. Its protein product is CASNPRVAGGVDTQYF.

This clone was seen only once. At the DNA level, this CDR3 is encoded by other sequences in the same sample as well. The chain uses TRBV7-2 and TRBJ2-2, with unresolved D. The V and J ends lost 3 bases and 1 base respectively, with 6 bases between them. The CDR3 length is 14 residues. Germline-derived CDR1 and CDR2 are SGHTA and FQGNSA. The CDR3: CASSFSGNTGELFF. CDR3 bases: TGTGCCAGCAGCTTCTCGGGGAACACCGGGGAGCTGTTTTTT.

This chain joins TRBV9 and TRBJ1-3; D unresolved. This CDR3 comprises 16 residues. V was shortened by 0 bases and J by 4 bases, with 14 bases between the two germline ends. Germline CDR1 is SGDLS and CDR2 is YYNGEE. This CDR3 reads CASSVESSSGGNTIYF. The CDR3 DNA follows: TGTGCCAGCAGCGTAGAGTCATCGTCGGGGGGAAACACCATATATTTT.

V is TRBV4-3 and J is TRBJ2-7; 11 bases agree with TRBD2. CDR1 is LGHNA and CDR2 is YSLEER in the germline V gene. V lost 0 bases to trimming and J lost 7 bases; unmatched junction nucleotides: 11. The CDR3 runs 17 residues. The CDR3 region has the DNA TGCGCCAGCAGCCAAGAAGACCCACCGGGACTAGCGGAGGAGCAGTACTTC. Its protein product is CASSQEDPPGLAEEQYF.